This T cell receptor (beta chain) was identified during a study of OX40 agonist ivuxolimab in advanced cancers. Data came from immunoSEQ multiplex PCR; TCRdb stores just in-frame clones and leaves some out. The profile covers roughly 75,000 clones, with about nine tenths appearing a single time and around 0.35% taken by the ten largest. The germline gives CDR1 SGHVS, CDR2 FQNEAQ. Trimming cost V 5 bases and J 0 bases; bases outside gene matches: 4. The CDR3 loop spans 15 amino acids. Only a few counts were recorded for this clone. The material sequenced was CD4+ or CD8+ T cells sorted from blood, taken in a trial of the OX40 agonist ivuxolimab. This TCR derives from an adult with an advanced solid tumor such as melanoma, head and neck, liver or kidney cancer. The chain couples TRBV7-8 to TRBJ2-7; 10 bases agree with TRBD2. The CDR3 DNA is TGTGCCAGCAGCATAGTAGCGGGGGGCTCCTACGAGCAGTACTTC. This translates into CASSIVAGGSYEQYF. Filled out from reference TRBV7-8 and TRBJ2-7, the complete variable domain reads GAGVSQSPRYKVAKRGQDVALRCDPISGHVSLFWYQQALGQGPEFLTYFQNEAQLDKSGLPSDRFFAERPEGSVSTLKIQRTQQEDSAVYLCASSIVAGGSYEQYFGPGTRLTVT.